The present entry profiles one T cell receptor beta chain with its context. The CDR3 spans 16 residues. Per germline, CDR1 MGHDK and CDR2 SYGVNS. V shed 2 bases and J 4 bases; nucleotides not matched to a gene: 8. This entry belongs to a study of T-cell reconstitution after alpha-beta-depleted transplantation in children. Unique molecular identifiers were incorporated into the prepared TCRbeta library. TCRdb processed the PCR reads anew with MiXCR; each CDR3 protein has one entry. The table lists some 390,000 distinct CDR3 sequences, roughly 22% of them singletons. V gene TRBV25-1 combines with J gene TRBJ2-1; 7 nucleotides align to TRBD1. The origin of this receptor is a human donor who donated a stem cell graft to a child with acute myeloid leukemia. Sequences were derived from PBMCs from the stem cell graft donor, sampled from the stem cell graft. This CDR3 reads CASSETGVPPYNEQFF. For the CDR3, the DNA is TGTGCCAGCAGTGAAACAGGGGTCCCACCTTACAATGAGCAGTTCTTC.